These 10 T cell receptor beta chains originate from one sample sequenced in a study of identical twins. One entry per CDR3 protein results from TCRdb running MiXCR on the 5' RACE reads. The table includes hundreds of thousands of distinct CDR3 sequences, approximately 9% detected once. These same records also appear under a second study, on yellow fever vaccine responses in identical twins.

What was sequenced was PBMCs. The receptors stem from a woman between 18 and 29 years old in good health.

This clonotype was seen only a few times. The genes are TRBV6-1 and TRBJ2-5; D call uncertain. V was cut by 6 bases and J by 2 bases, with 13 bases left in between. The CDR3 length is 14 residues. The germline CDR1 and CDR2 sequences are MNHNS and SASEGT. The CDR3 nucleotides read TGTGCCAGCAGGACCTTTGTCAGTCAAGAGACCCAGTACTTC. It encodes CASRTFVSQETQYF.

This clonotype was detected a few times. This chain joins TRBV29-1 and TRBJ2-7; D possibly uses TRBD1 or TRBD2 (5 bases each). The CDR3 totals 12 residues. Germline values: CDR1 SQVTM, CDR2 ANQGSEA. The ends were cut back, 7 bases at V and 2 bases at J, with 12 bases in the middle. CDR3 in amino acids: CSALLGAYEQYF. CDR3 DNA: TGCAGCGCCTTACTGGGGGCCTACGAGCAGTACTTC.

The gene calls are TRBV20-1 and TRBJ2-3; unclear D gene. Germline V gene sequence: CDR1 DFQATT, CDR2 SNEGSKA (reference sequence). Trimming pared 5 bases from V and 0 bases from J, leaving 12 bases between. The CDR3 spans 14 residues. CDR3 nucleotide sequence: TGCAGTGCTGCGGTGGACCGGAGCACAGATACGCAGTATTTT. As protein: CSAAVDRSTDTQYF.

This clonotype was picked up many times. The chain links TRBV6-1 to TRBJ1-4; 8 nucleotides line up with TRBD1. This CDR3 region has 15 residues. V gave up 10 bases and J gave up 4 bases; unmatched junction bases: 11. The V gene's germline CDR1 is MNHNS and CDR2 SASEGT. CDR3 protein: CATRTGNNLNEKLFF. The CDR3 DNA reads as TGTGCCACCCGGACAGGGAACAACCTTAATGAAAAACTGTTTTTT.

This chain connects TRBV28 to TRBJ1-2; D may be TRBD1 (6 bases). The CDR3 runs to 13 residues. The V end was cut by 2 bases, the J end by 6 bases, with 10 bases between. Germline loops: CDR1 MDHEN, CDR2 SYDVKM. Written as DNA, the CDR3 is TGTGCCAGCAGTTTAGGGGGCGGTAATGGCTACACCTTC. Amino acids: CASSLGGGNGYTF.

This clonotype was seen more than once but under ten times. V usage is TRBV3-1 and J usage is TRBJ2-3, with 16 bases fitting TRBD2. This CDR3 is 20 amino acids long. Per the germline V gene, CDR1 is LGHDT and CDR2 is YNNKEL (reference sequence). Unmatched junction bases numbered 10, after V lost 2 bases and J lost 2 bases. In nucleotides, the CDR3 is TGTGCCAGCAGCCAACCCCAGGGACTAGCGGGAGGGTCGGACACAGATACGCAGTATTTT. It specifies CASSQPQGLAGGSDTDTQYF.

This clonotype was counted at least ten times. The gene calls are TRBV6-5 and TRBJ2-1; D remains unclear. The germline CDR1 and CDR2 sequences are MNHEY and SVGAGI. The CDR3 is made up of 14 amino acids. Trimming took off 4 bases at V and 3 bases at J, with 10 bases between the two ends. The CDR3 sequence: CASSLGELYNEQFF. CDR3 bases: TGTGCCAGCAGTTTAGGTGAACTCTACAATGAGCAGTTCTTC.

This clonotype was counted between two and nine times. The V and J genes are TRBV3-1 and TRBJ2-1, with D perhaps matching TRBD1 (5 bases). The CDR3 extends over 15 amino acids. Trimming took off 3 bases at V and 0 bases at J, with 9 bases between the two ends. Germline CDR1 is LGHDT and CDR2 is YNNKEL (reference sequence). The CDR3 nucleotides are TGTGCCAGCAGCCACCGAAGGGGCTCCTACAATGAGCAGTTCTTC. Residues: CASSHRRGSYNEQFF.

There are many counts of this clonotype. The chain is built from TRBV12-3 or TRBV12-4 and TRBJ2-1; 10 bases line up with TRBD1. Losses at the gene ends were 5 bases for V and 7 bases for J; bases not matched to a gene: 8. The CDR3 extends over 15 amino acids. CDR3 protein: CASSAGTGDWNEQFF. The CDR3 region has the DNA TGTGCCAGCAGTGCCGGGACAGGGGATTGGAATGAGCAGTTCTTC.

This clonotype was detected only a few times. The gene calls are TRBV5-1 and TRBJ2-3, with D maybe TRBD1 (6 bases). The V end lost 4 bases, the J end lost 1 base, and 16 bases lay between the germline ends. The CDR3 consists of 16 residues. Germline V CDR1 and CDR2: SGHRS, YFSETQ. CDR3 region: CASSELRTAGTDTQYF. Written as DNA, the CDR3 is TGCGCCAGCAGCGAGCTTAGGACAGCCGGCACAGATACGCAGTATTTT. The full variable domain, rest sourced from reference TRBV5-1 and TRBJ2-3, is KAGVTQTPRYLIKTRGQQVTLSCSPISGHRSVSWYQQTPGQGLQFLFEYFSETQRNKGNFPGRFSGRQFSNSRSEMNVSTLELGDSALYLCASSELRTAGTDTQYFGPGTRLTVL.